The present TCR beta chain was sequenced within a study of blood T cells in healthy people across ages. Study-wide findings and caveats: Across samples, TCR beta diversity tracked strongly with naive T cell percentage. Long-lived donors carried more naive CD4+ cells and greater diversity than aged donors. The fall in TCR beta diversity per million T cells was roughly linear with age.

This clonotype appeared once. Its target is unknown. The CDR3 spans 15 residues. Germline V CDR1 and CDR2: SGHTA, FQGNSA. Healthy Russian Caucasian donors spanned ages about 6 to 95 years. The authors ran a second PCR of about 6 to 12 cycles using a sample-barcoded 5' primer and a J-beta primer mix. In TCRdb, the 5' RACE reads were re-called with MiXCR into one record per CDR3 protein. Among 450,000 to 700,000 distinct CDR3 sequences listed, about 26% were seen once. This receptor was taken from a woman in her seventies in good health. Sequenced input: blood. The rearrangement uses TRBV7-2 and TRBJ2-5, with D maybe TRBD1 (6 bases). The J call may be mistaken, given a closer DNA end match to TRBJ2-1. CDR3 protein: CASSLWQGLLDEQFF. In DNA, the CDR3 is TGTGCCAGCAGCTTATGGCAGGGGTTGTTGGATGAGCAGTTCTTC.